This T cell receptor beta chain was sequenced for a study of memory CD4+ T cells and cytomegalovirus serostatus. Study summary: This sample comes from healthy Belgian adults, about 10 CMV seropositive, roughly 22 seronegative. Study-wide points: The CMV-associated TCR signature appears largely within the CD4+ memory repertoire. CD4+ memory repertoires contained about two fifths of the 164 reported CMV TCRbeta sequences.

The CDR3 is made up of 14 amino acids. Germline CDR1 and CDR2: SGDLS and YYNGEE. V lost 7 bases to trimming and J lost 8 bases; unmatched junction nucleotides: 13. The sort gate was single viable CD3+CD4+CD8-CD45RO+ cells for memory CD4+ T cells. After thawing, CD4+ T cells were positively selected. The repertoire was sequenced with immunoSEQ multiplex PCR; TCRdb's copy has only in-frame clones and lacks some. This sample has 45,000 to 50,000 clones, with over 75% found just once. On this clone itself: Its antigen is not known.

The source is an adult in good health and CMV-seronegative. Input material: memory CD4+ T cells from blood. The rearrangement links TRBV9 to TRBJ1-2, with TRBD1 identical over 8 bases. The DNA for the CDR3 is TGTGCCAGCGGCCAGTTGGACAGGGCGTCCGGCTACACCTTC. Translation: CASGQLDRASGYTF.